The clone carrying this T cell receptor (beta chain) was counted at least ten times. The record originates from a study of human T cells and chemical hapten exposure. Study as a whole: 2% DPC applied to a roughly 2 cm by roughly 2 cm arm area sensitized donors. Women made up most patients, who had alopecia areata, totalis or universalis.

Time point noted: patch test 3, about 24 weeks after DPC sensitization. The treatment is: therapeutic diphenylcyclopropenone sensitization with weekly scalp DPC. V gave up 6 bases and J gave up 0 bases, with 21 bases separating them. The CDR3 has 18 residues. From germline, CDR1 is MDHEN and CDR2 SYDVKM. The library attached unique molecular identifiers to individual cDNA molecules. In the authors' methods: Samples ranged from about 20,000 to 750,000 TCRs, with a median of 95,638. Using its own MiXCR run on the RACE reads, TCRdb lists one record per CDR3 protein. The V and J calls follow TCRdb's processing rather than the paper's. This sample yields 97,000 or so distinct CDR3 sequences, of which roughly 27% are seen a single time; 10% belongs to the top ten.

This chain joins TRBV28 and TRBJ2-1; D is possibly TRBD2 (5 bases). The TCR sequence derives from a man in his forties with alopecia areata. Some clones in this sample may be carry-over from other donors' samples. This sample comprised whole blood, obtained in connection with sensitization to the hapten diphenylcyclopropenone (DPC). The DNA for the CDR3 is TGTGCCAGCAGCCCCGTGGGGAGTGAAATCAGCTCCTACAATGAGCAGTTCTTC. Residues: CASSPVGSEISSYNEQFF.